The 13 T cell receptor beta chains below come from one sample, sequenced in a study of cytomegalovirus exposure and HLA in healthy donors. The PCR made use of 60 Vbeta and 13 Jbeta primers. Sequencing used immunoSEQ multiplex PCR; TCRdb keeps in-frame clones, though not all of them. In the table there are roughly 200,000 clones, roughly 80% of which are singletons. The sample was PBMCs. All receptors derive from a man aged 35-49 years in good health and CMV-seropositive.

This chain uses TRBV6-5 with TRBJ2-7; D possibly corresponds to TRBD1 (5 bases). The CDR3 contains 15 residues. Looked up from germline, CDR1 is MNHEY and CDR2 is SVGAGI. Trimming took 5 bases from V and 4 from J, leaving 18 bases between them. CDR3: CASSVFGAGCYEQYF. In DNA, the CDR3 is TGTGCCAGCAGTGTCTTTGGGGCAGGGTGTTACGAGCAGTACTTC.

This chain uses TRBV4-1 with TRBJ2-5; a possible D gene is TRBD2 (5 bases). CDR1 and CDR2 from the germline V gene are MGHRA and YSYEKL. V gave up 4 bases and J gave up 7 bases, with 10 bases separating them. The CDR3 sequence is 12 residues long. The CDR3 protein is CASSPSRGTQYF. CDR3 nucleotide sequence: TGCGCCAGCAGCCCTTCCCGGGGGACCCAGTACTTC.

CDR3: CASSLVGTGNSYEQYF. CDR3 coding DNA: TGCGCCAGCAGCTTGGTCGGGACAGGGAACTCCTACGAGCAGTACTTC. The chain combines TRBV5-1 with TRBJ2-7, with 9 bases fitting TRBD1. Trimming at V came to 0 bases and at J to 0 bases, leaving 4 bases not matched to a gene. Germline V CDR1 and CDR2: SGHRS, YFSETQ. This CDR3 has 16 amino acids.

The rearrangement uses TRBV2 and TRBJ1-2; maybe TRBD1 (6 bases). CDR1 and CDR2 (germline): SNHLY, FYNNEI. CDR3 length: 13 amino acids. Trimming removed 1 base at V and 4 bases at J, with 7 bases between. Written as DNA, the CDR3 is TGTGCCAGCAGTGAAGGACAGGCCTATGGCTACACCTTC. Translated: CASSEGQAYGYTF.

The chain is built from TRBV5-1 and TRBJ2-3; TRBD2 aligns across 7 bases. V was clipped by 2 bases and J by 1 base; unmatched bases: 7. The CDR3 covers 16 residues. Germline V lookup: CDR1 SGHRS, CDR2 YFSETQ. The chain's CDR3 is CASSLEREGGTDTQYF. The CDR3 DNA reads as TGCGCCAGCAGCTTAGAGCGGGAAGGGGGCACAGATACGCAGTATTTT.

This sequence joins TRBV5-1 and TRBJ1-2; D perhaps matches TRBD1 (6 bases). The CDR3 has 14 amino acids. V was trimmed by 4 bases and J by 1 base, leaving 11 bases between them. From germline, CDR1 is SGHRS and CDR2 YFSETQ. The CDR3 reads CASSAGQSNYGYTF. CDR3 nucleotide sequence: TGCGCCAGCAGCGCCGGACAGAGTAACTATGGCTACACCTTC.

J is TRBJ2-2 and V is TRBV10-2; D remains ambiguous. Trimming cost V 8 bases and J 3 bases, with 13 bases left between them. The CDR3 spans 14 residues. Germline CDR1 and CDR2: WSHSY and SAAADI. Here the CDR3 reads CASLFDSHTGELFF. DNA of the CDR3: TGCGCCAGCCTTTTTGACTCCCACACCGGGGAGCTGTTTTTT.

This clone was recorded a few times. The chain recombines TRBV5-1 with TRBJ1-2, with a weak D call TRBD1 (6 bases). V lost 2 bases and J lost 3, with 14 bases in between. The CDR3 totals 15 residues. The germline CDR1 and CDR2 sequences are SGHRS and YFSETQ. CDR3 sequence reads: CASSFRDTEDYGYTF. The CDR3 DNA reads TGCGCCAGCAGCTTCCGGGACACAGAAGACTATGGCTACACCTTC.

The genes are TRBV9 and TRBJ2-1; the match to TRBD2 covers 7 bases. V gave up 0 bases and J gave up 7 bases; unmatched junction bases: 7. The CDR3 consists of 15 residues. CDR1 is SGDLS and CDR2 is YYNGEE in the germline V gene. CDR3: CASSVVSGMVNEQFF. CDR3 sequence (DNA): TGTGCCAGCAGCGTAGTAAGCGGGATGGTTAATGAGCAGTTCTTC.

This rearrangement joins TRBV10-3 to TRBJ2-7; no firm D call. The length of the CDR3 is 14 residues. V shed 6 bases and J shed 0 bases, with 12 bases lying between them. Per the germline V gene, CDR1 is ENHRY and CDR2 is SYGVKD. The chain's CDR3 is CAISVIPSSYEQYF. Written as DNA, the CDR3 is TGTGCCATCAGCGTGATACCGAGCTCCTACGAGCAGTACTTC.

CDR3 sequence (DNA): TGTGCCAGTAGTATCCTGGGACAGGGCTCGCCGGGGGAGCTGTTTTTT. It is translated as CASSILGQGSPGELFF. The V gene is TRBV19, the J gene TRBJ2-2; 9 bases line up with TRBD1. This CDR3 has 16 amino acids. V shed 3 bases and J 8 bases; nucleotides not matched to a gene: 10. The germline V gene has CDR1 LNHDA and CDR2 SQIVND (reference sequence).

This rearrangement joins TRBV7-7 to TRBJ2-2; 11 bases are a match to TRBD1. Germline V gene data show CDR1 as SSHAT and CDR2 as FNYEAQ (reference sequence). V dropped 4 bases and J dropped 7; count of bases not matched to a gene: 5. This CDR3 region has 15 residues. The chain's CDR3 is CASSSGQGAYGELFF. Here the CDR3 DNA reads TGTGCCAGCAGCTCCGGACAGGGGGCGTACGGGGAGCTGTTTTTT.

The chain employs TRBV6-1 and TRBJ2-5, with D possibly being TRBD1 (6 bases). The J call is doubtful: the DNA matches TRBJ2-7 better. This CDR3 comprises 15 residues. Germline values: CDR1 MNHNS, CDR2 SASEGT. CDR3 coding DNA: TGTGCCAGCAGTGATCCCGAACAGGGCACCTACGAGCAGTACTTC. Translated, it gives CASSDPEQGTYEQYF.